A single sample gave rise to the 26 T cell receptor beta chains below, sequenced in a study of shared clonotypes between healthy human individuals. Method: immunoSEQ multiplex PCR; TCRdb's copy keeps in-frame clones and lacks some. The table shows 1,500,000 or so clones, with approximately 98.5% occurring only once. The sample consisted of naive CD4+ T cells sorted from blood. Subset reported: CD45RA+ positively selected. The receptors were sampled from a man aged 30 to 45 in good health.

This chain uses TRBV6-5 with TRBJ1-1; D call uncertain. The germline V and J ends were trimmed by 5 bases and 8 bases, with 15 bases remaining between them. This CDR3 spans 13 amino acids. The germline CDR1 and CDR2 sequences are MNHEY and SVGAGI. The CDR3 here is CASSEQRPTEAFF. CDR3 nucleotides: TGTGCCAGCAGTGAGCAGAGACCCACCGAAGCTTTCTTT.

This chain joins TRBV27 and TRBJ2-5; 8 nucleotides agree with TRBD2. Per the germline V gene, CDR1 is MNHEY and CDR2 is SMNVEV (reference sequence). V lost 4 bases to trimming and J lost 4 bases; unmatched junction nucleotides: 8. The CDR3 has 15 residues. In nucleotides, the CDR3 is TGTGCCAGCAGTTCCCCCCACCGGGAGGGAGAGACCCAGTACTTC. This gives the protein CASSSPHREGETQYF.

The chain carries TRBV6-6 and TRBJ1-4; no firm D call. The germline V gene encodes CDR1 MNHNY and CDR2 SVGAGI (reference sequence). Between the trimmed V and J ends, which lost 2 bases and 4 bases, there was a span of 11 bases. The length of the CDR3 is 15 residues. This chain's CDR3 is CASSYNGPVNEKLFF. CDR3 in DNA: TGTGCCAGCAGTTACAATGGCCCCGTTAATGAAAAACTGTTTTTT.

The chain combines TRBV27 with TRBJ2-7; maybe TRBD1 (8 bases). This CDR3 is 15 amino acids long. Looked up from germline, CDR1 is MNHEY and CDR2 is SMNVEV (reference sequence). Trimming took 2 bases from V and 4 from J, leaving 15 bases between them. CDR3 bases: TGTGCCAGCAGTTTAGCTGGACAGGGACTATACGAGCAGTACTTC. Translation: CASSLAGQGLYEQYF.

This sequence joins TRBV10-2 and TRBJ1-3; 10 bases match TRBD1. Germline V CDR1 and CDR2: WSHSY, SAAADI. CDR3 length: 14 amino acids. The V segment lost 6 bases and the J segment 6 bases; nucleotides outside the gene matches: 5. DNA of the CDR3: TGCGCCAGCAGCCCGGACAGGGGGAAAAACACCATATATTTT. Amino acid sequence: CASSPDRGKNTIYF.

This chain connects TRBV7-9 to TRBJ2-7; 7 nucleotides agree with TRBD1. V shed 3 bases and J 5 bases; nucleotides not matched to a gene: 4. The CDR3 is made up of 13 amino acids. In germline, CDR1 is SEHNR, CDR2 FQNEAQ (reference sequence). The CDR3 reads CASSLGTANEQYF. The CDR3 DNA reads TGTGCCAGCAGCTTGGGGACAGCCAACGAGCAGTACTTC.

This clone is a singleton in its sample. This sequence joins TRBV27 and TRBJ2-7, with D unresolved. V was trimmed by 5 bases and J by 1 base, leaving 12 bases between them. The germline V gene encodes CDR1 MNHEY and CDR2 SMNVEV (reference sequence). The CDR3 extends over 14 amino acids. CDR3 nucleotide sequence: TGTGCCAGCAGTAGGGCGTTAGATTCCTACGAGCAGTACTTC. Translated: CASSRALDSYEQYF.

This clone was seen only once. The CDR3 DNA follows: TGTGCCAGCAGAGGGGGCGCATGGCAGCCCCAGCATTTT. Protein product: CASRGGAWQPQHF. The chain joins TRBV6-6 to TRBJ1-5; 7 bases match TRBD1. From germline, CDR1 is MNHNY and CDR2 SVGAGI (reference sequence). The CDR3 is 13 amino acids. The trim removed 6 bases at V and 7 bases at J, leaving 6 bases unmatched.

This clone was detected only once. V usage is TRBV5-1 and J usage is TRBJ1-1; no firm D call. CDR1 is SGHRS and CDR2 is YFSETQ in the germline V gene. The CDR3 covers 13 residues. V shed 1 base and J shed 10 bases, with 14 bases lying between them. As DNA, the CDR3 is TGCGCCAGCAGCTTGAATTTCGGAGATTCAGCTTTCTTT. It specifies CASSLNFGDSAFF.

CDR3 bases: TGTGCCAGCAGCTTGCGCTCTGGAAACACCATATATTTT. As protein: CASSLRSGNTIYF. The gene calls are TRBV7-3 and TRBJ1-3; D unclear. Germline CDR1 is SGHTA and CDR2 is FQGTGA. CDR3 length: 13 residues. Trimming took 3 bases from V and 0 from J, leaving 3 bases between them.

This clone was seen a single time. The chain joins TRBV11-1 to TRBJ2-7; maybe TRBD2 (6 bases). Germline CDR1 is SGHAT and CDR2 is FQDESV (reference sequence). CDR3 size: 15 residues. Deletions cut 2 bases from V and 2 bases from J, with 13 bases between. CDR3 in amino acids: CASSLPGSMTYEQYF. For the CDR3, the DNA is TGTGCCAGCAGCTTACCCGGGAGTATGACCTACGAGCAGTACTTC.

The chain joins TRBV5-1 to TRBJ2-5; unclear D gene. The CDR3 totals 14 residues. The germline gives CDR1 SGHRS, CDR2 YFSETQ. The V end lost 3 bases, the J end lost 4 bases, and 13 bases lay between the germline ends. This CDR3 reads CASSSSLGPETQYF. CDR3 DNA sequence: TGCGCCAGCAGCTCCTCCCTAGGTCCAGAGACCCAGTACTTC.

This chain uses TRBV15 with TRBJ2-5, with D possibly matching TRBD2 (6 bases). V was pared by 3 bases and J by 5 bases, with 19 bases between. This CDR3 has 16 amino acids. Germline V lookup: CDR1 LNHNV, CDR2 YYDKDF (reference sequence). CDR3 region: CATSRGDSSSEETQYF. CDR3 DNA sequence: TGTGCCACCAGCAGGGGGGACTCTTCCTCGGAGGAGACCCAGTACTTC.

A single count supports this clone. The chain has TRBV5-1 and TRBJ1-1; no clear D. Trimming cost V 3 bases and J 1 base, with 10 bases left between them. Germline assignment: CDR1 SGHRS and CDR2 YFSETQ. There are 14 residues in the CDR3. For the CDR3, the DNA is TGCGCCAGCAGCTATACTCTGGGGAACACTGAAGCTTTCTTT. Amino acids: CASSYTLGNTEAFF.

The chain couples TRBV6-5 to TRBJ2-2; 9 nucleotides agree with TRBD2. Trimming at V came to 6 bases and at J to 4 bases, leaving 3 bases not matched to a gene. Looked up from germline, CDR1 is MNHEY and CDR2 is SVGAGI. The CDR3 is 14 residues long. CDR3 in DNA: TGTGCCAGCAGGACTAGCGGTAGCACCGGGGAGCTGTTTTTT. Translation gives CASRTSGSTGELFF.

The chain employs TRBV10-2 and TRBJ2-7; a weak D match, TRBD1 (6 bases). Between the trimmed V and J ends, which lost 10 bases and 2 bases, there was a span of 18 bases. CDR1 WSHSY and CDR2 SAAADI come from the germline V gene. This CDR3 has 14 residues. CDR3 residues: CATLGPGDTYEQYF. CDR3 in DNA: TGCGCCACCCTCGGCCCAGGGGATACCTACGAGCAGTACTTC.

The rearrangement joins TRBV28 to TRBJ1-5; D gene ambiguous. Trimming took off 0 bases at V and 0 bases at J, with 9 bases between the two ends. This CDR3 has 16 residues. Germline V lookup: CDR1 MDHEN, CDR2 SYDVKM. The CDR3 spells CASSLWRKYSNQPQHF. Written as DNA, the CDR3 is TGTGCCAGCAGTTTATGGCGGAAGTATAGCAATCAGCCCCAGCATTTT.

The rearrangement joins TRBV28 to TRBJ1-2; D not resolved. Germline V gene lookup returns CDR1 MDHEN and CDR2 SYDVKM. Between the trimmed V and J ends, which lost 3 bases and 8 bases, there was a span of 19 bases. This CDR3 is built from 15 residues. The CDR3 DNA sequence: TGTGCCAGCAGTTTCCCGGCGGGAGGGAAACTAGGCTACACCTTC. Protein sequence: CASSFPAGGKLGYTF.

On this clone itself: This sample also contains other DNA sequences that code for the same CDR3. The V call is TRBV6-5, the J call TRBJ2-6, with a weak D call TRBD1 (5 bases). Trimming stripped 2 bases from V and 0 bases from J, with 5 bases between. Germline V lookup: CDR1 MNHEY, CDR2 SVGAGI. The CDR3 is 15 amino acids. This chain's CDR3 is CASSYRGSGANVLTF. Here the CDR3 DNA reads TGTGCCAGCAGTTACAGGGGCTCTGGGGCCAACGTCCTGACTTTC.

J is TRBJ1-1 and V is TRBV29-1; no firm D call. Germline CDR1 SQVTM, CDR2 ANQGSEA. Between the trimmed V and J ends, which lost 3 bases and 2 bases, there was a span of 10 bases. The CDR3 is 13 amino acids. CDR3 residues: CSVELMVNTEAFF. Here the CDR3 DNA reads TGCAGCGTTGAGTTGATGGTTAACACTGAAGCTTTCTTT.

The chain joins TRBV5-4 to TRBJ1-2, with D tentatively TRBD1 (6 bases). The CDR3 consists of 15 residues. The V gene's germline CDR1 is SGHNT and CDR2 YYREEE (reference sequence). The V and J ends lost 0 bases and 2 bases respectively, with 11 bases between them. This CDR3 reads CASSLGTAVNYGYTF. DNA of the CDR3: TGTGCCAGCAGCTTGGGGACAGCGGTAAACTATGGCTACACCTTC. Full variable domain (remainder filled in from reference TRBV5-4 and TRBJ1-2): ETGVTQSPTHLIKTRGQQVTLRCSSQSGHNTVSWYQQALGQGPQFIFQYYREEENGRGNFPPRFSGLQFPNYSSELNVNALELDDSALYLCASSLGTAVNYGYTFGSGTRLTVV.

The chain carries TRBV7-9 and TRBJ2-7, with 8 positions matching TRBD2. J lost 2 bases, V lost 2 bases, and 11 bases had no gene match. Germline loops: CDR1 SEHNR, CDR2 FQNEAQ (reference sequence). The CDR3 is 17 residues long. The DNA for the CDR3 is TGTGCCAGCAGCTTACGGTCCGGGAGGGCGGTAACCTACGAGCAGTACTTC. Protein sequence: CASSLRSGRAVTYEQYF.

CDR3 coding DNA: TGTGCCAGCAGCTTGGCGCCCCGCTCGGTGGGTGAGCAGTTCTTC. Translating it yields CASSLAPRSVGEQFF. The J gene is TRBJ2-1, the V gene TRBV5-4; D gene unclear. The CDR3 loop spans 15 amino acids. CDR1 and CDR2 (germline): SGHNT, YYREEE (reference sequence). Between the trimmed V and J ends, which lost 0 bases and 9 bases, there was a span of 16 bases.

This chain joins TRBV18 and TRBJ1-1; D gene uncertain. Germline CDR1 KGHSH, CDR2 LQKENI. V dropped 4 bases and J dropped 1 base, with 19 bases sitting between them. The CDR3 is 17 amino acids. The CDR3 spells CASSRLGRSDQNTEAFF. The CDR3 region has the DNA TGTGCCAGCTCACGACTAGGCAGGAGTGACCAGAACACTGAAGCTTTCTTT.

This clone has just one count. The chain joins TRBV5-8 to TRBJ2-7, with TRBD1 identical over 9 bases. The V gene's germline CDR1 is SGHTS and CDR2 YDEGEE. CDR3 length: 14 residues. J gave up 3 bases and V 4 bases, and 5 bases lay outside the gene matches. The CDR3 bases are TGTGCCAGCAGCCCCCGGGACAGGGACTACGAGCAGTACTTC. Encoded protein: CASSPRDRDYEQYF.

J is TRBJ2-7 and V is TRBV5-1; no clear D gene. Germline assignment: CDR1 SGHRS and CDR2 YFSETQ. Trimming removed 4 bases from V and 0 bases from J, with 11 bases in between. CDR3 length: 14 amino acids. CDR3 DNA sequence: TGCGCCAGCAGCGCGTCTCCCACCTCCTACGAGCAGTACTTC. Amino acids: CASSASPTSYEQYF.